These T cell receptor beta chains were read from a single sample in a study of blood T cell repertoires in COVID-19. The repertoire was sequenced with immunoSEQ multiplex PCR; TCRdb's copy has only in-frame clones and lacks some. The table shows around 100,000 clones, with 85% to 90% occurring only once. The specimen was peripheral blood. The origin of the receptors is a human donor in a cohort sampled during active COVID-19. CDR3s include the opening cysteine and the closing phenylalanine or tryptophan. The D gene is left open where the match is weak. Some rows have no size entry. The others give once, few or many, or a class for an expanded clone.

d_call,j_call,clone_size,v_call,cdr3_nt,cdr3_aa
.,TRBJ1-6,.,TRBV5-6,TGTGCCAGCAAAAGAAGGGACGGGGGATATAATTCACCCCTCCACTTT,CASKRRDGGYNSPLHF
.,TRBJ1-6,few,TRBV5-6,TGTGCCAGCAGCCGGGACTTCAATAATTCACCCCTCCACTTT,CASSRDFNNSPLHF
.,TRBJ2-7,.,TRBV7-9,TGTGCCAGCAGCCCCCGGTTACAGCCCTACGAGCAGTACTTC,CASSPRLQPYEQYF
TRBD1,TRBJ1-6,.,TRBV6-5,TGTGCCAGCAGTTATCAGACAGGGGCGCGTTCACCCCTCCACTTT,CASSYQTGARSPLHF
TRBD1,TRBJ1-1,.,TRBV5-4,TGTGCCAGCAGCTTGGCGGTGACAGGGGTCTCTGAAGCTTTCTTT,CASSLAVTGVSEAFF
.,TRBJ1-1,.,TRBV12-3/TRBV12-4,TGTGCCAGCAGTTTCTACAGTTTCACTGAAGCTTTCTTT,CASSFYSFTEAFF
.,TRBJ1-1,.,TRBV19,TGTGCCAGTAGTACCACAGGGAGAGAGGTAGCTTTCTTT,CASSTTGREVAFF
.,TRBJ1-2,.,TRBV6-5,TGTGCCAGCAGTTTCGGGGGGCCAAGTGGCTACACCTTC,CASSFGGPSGYTF
.,TRBJ1-5,.,TRBV6-2/TRBV6-3,TGTGCCAGCAGCCCCGGTTGGGGCGGTCAGCCCCAGCATTTT,CASSPGWGGQPQHF
.,TRBJ1-5,few,TRBV12-3/TRBV12-4,TGTGCCAGCAGTCCCCAGGTGCTGGAGCCCCAGCATTTT,CASSPQVLEPQHF
TRBD2,TRBJ2-7,.,TRBV7-9,TGTGCCAGCACTAGCGGGGGGGCCGGTGGCGAGCAGTACTTC,CASTSGGAGGEQYF
TRBD1,TRBJ2-3,.,TRBV27,TGTGCCAGCAGGCCGGGACAGTGGAGCACAGATACGCAGTATTTT,CASRPGQWSTDTQYF
.,TRBJ2-3,.,TRBV10-2,TGCGCCAGCAAATCTGGATTAGAGGGTACGCAGTATTTT,CASKSGLEGTQYF
.,TRBJ2-7,.,TRBV12-3/TRBV12-4,TGTGCCAGCAGTTGGCAGAACGCCGAGCAGTACTTC,CASSWQNAEQYF
TRBD2,TRBJ2-3,.,TRBV9,TGTGCCAGCAGCGGGGGGACTAGCGGGAGTATGGATACGCAGTATTTT,CASSGGTSGSMDTQYF
TRBD2,TRBJ2-1,.,TRBV25-1,TGTGCCAGCAGTGAATGGGGGGGTGGGAGAAATGAGCAGTTCTTC,CASSEWGGGRNEQFF
.,TRBJ2-5,.,TRBV27,TGTGCCAGCAGTTTCGGGGGTGGGGAGACCCAGTACTTC,CASSFGGGETQYF
.,TRBJ1-1,.,TRBV10-3,TGTGCCATCAGTGCCGGGAGAGTTGAAGCTTTCTTT,CAISAGRVEAFF
.,TRBJ2-7,.,TRBV27,TGTGCCAGCAGGCCCCGGGGAGGTCATACCTACGAGCAGTACTTC,CASRPRGGHTYEQYF
.,TRBJ1-3,.,TRBV2,TGTGCCAGCAGTGAAGAAGGGGCCGGAAACACCATATATTTT,CASSEEGAGNTIYF
TRBD1,TRBJ2-7,.,TRBV27,TGTGCCAGCAGTTTAATACAGGGGGCGAAGCAGTACTTC,CASSLIQGAKQYF
.,TRBJ2-1,.,TRBV5-1,TGCGCCAGCACACGAGGGACGGGAGTCGATGAGCAGTTCTTC,CASTRGTGVDEQFF
TRBD2,TRBJ2-5,.,TRBV12-3/TRBV12-4,TGTGCCAGCAGGACACTAGCGGGAGAGACCCAGTACTTC,CASRTLAGETQYF
.,TRBJ2-1,.,TRBV6-5,TGTGCCAGCACCGCGTACAATGAGCAGTTCTTC,CASTAYNEQFF
.,TRBJ2-1,.,TRBV12-3/TRBV12-4,TGTGCCAGCTGGACACCCCTCTACAATGAGCAGTTCTTC,CASWTPLYNEQFF
.,TRBJ2-7,.,TRBV18,TGTGCCAGCTCCGACCAAGCACTAGCCTACGAGCAGTACTTC,CASSDQALAYEQYF
TRBD1,TRBJ1-4,once,TRBV19,TGTGCCAGTAGTACCCAACAGGGGGAGGATGAAAAACTGTTTTTT,CASSTQQGEDEKLFF
TRBD2,TRBJ2-5,.,TRBV6-4,TGTGCCAGCAGTGACGGGACTAGCGGGAAACAAGAGACCCAGTACTTC,CASSDGTSGKQETQYF
.,TRBJ2-4,once,TRBV7-2,TGTGCCAGCAGCTTTCTAACACAGGGAACCAAAAACATTCAGTACTTC,CASSFLTQGTKNIQYF
TRBD1,TRBJ1-1,.,TRBV6-5,TGTGCCAGCAGTCCCGGGACAGGGCGGACTGAAGCTTTCTTT,CASSPGTGRTEAFF
.,TRBJ1-4,once,TRBV13,TGTGCCAGCAGCCCCCCCGGAGTTGAAAAACTGTTTTTT,CASSPPGVEKLFF
TRBD1,TRBJ2-5,.,TRBV6-5,TGTGCCAGCAGTACGACAGGGGAATGGGAGACCCAGTACTTC,CASSTTGEWETQYF
.,TRBJ2-1,.,TRBV18,TGTGCCAGCTCACCAATAAAAGGACAGTACAATGAGCAGTTCTTC,CASSPIKGQYNEQFF
TRBD1,TRBJ1-1,.,TRBV27,TGTGCCAGCAGTTCTCCGACAGGGTTAGTGAACACTGAAGCTTTCTTT,CASSSPTGLVNTEAFF